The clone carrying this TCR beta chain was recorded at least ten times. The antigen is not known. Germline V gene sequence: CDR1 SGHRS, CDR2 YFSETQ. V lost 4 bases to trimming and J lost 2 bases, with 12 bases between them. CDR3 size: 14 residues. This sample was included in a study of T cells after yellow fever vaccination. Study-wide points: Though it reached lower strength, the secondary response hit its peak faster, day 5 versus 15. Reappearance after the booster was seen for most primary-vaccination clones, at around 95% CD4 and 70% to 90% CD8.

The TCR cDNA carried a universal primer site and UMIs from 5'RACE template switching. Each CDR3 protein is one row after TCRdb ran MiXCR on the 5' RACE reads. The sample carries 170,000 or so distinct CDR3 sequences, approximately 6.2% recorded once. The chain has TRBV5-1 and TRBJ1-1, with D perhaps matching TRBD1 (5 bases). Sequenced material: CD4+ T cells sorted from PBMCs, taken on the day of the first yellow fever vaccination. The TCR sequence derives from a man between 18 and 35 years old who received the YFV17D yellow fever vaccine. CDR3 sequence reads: CASSGQGTNTEAFF. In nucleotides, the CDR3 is TGCGCCAGCAGCGGGCAGGGAACCAACACTGAAGCTTTCTTT. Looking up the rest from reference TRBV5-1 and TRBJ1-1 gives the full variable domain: KAGVTQTPRYLIKTRGQQVTLSCSPISGHRSVSWYQQTPGQGLQFLFEYFSETQRNKGNFPGRFSGRQFSNSRSEMNVSTLELGDSALYLCASSGQGTNTEAFFGQGTRLTVV.